This T cell receptor beta chain was captured in a study of T cells in Graves' hyperthyroidism and ophthalmopathy. Whole-study findings and limits: From stable hyperthyroidism, ophthalmopathy was separated by a 13 V-J model. Onset of ophthalmopathy came a median roughly 6.9 months after the model predicted it.

RNA transcripts served as the template for amplifying TCR beta CDR3 regions. First-round RT-PCR of the TCR CDR3 relied on the HTBI primer set. TCRdb fed the multiplex PCR reads into MiXCR, producing one record per CDR3 protein. This sample yields more than 300,000 distinct CDR3 sequences, of which about a sixth are seen a single time; about a third belongs to the top ten. Only a few counts were recorded for this clonotype. The antigen remains unidentified. These patients, aged 18 to 65, had recently diagnosed hyperthyroidism lasting under 2 months. Blood was drawn at first hyperthyroidism diagnosis, before any ophthalmopathy symptoms. V lost 7 bases to trimming and J lost 4 bases, with 21 bases between them. Germline values: CDR1 LNHDA, CDR2 SQIVND (reference sequence). This CDR3 is 16 amino acids long.

The clonotype was recovered from a woman aged 25-40 years with Graves' hyperthyroidism that later progressed to Graves' ophthalmopathy. This chain joins TRBV19 and TRBJ2-3; D possibly uses TRBD1 or TRBD2 (6 bases each). Source material: blood. The CDR3 region has the DNA TGTGCCAGTATCCAAGGTGGGGGGCGAAACCCAGATACGCAGTATTTT. This gives the protein CASIQGGGRNPDTQYF.